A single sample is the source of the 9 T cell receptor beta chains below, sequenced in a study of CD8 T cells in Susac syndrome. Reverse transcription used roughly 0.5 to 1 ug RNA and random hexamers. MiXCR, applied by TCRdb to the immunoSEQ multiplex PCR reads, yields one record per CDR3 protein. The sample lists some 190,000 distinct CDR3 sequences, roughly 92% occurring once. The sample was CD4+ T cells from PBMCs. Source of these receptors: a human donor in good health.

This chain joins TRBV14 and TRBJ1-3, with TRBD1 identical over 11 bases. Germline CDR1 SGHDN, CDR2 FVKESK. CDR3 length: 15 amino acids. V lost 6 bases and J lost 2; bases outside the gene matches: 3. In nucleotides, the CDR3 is TGTGCCAGCAGTCCGGGACAGGGGGCTGGAAACACCATATATTTT. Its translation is CASSPGQGAGNTIYF.

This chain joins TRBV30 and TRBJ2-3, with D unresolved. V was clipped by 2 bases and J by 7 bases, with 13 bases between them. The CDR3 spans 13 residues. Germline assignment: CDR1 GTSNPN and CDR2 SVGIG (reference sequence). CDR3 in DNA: TGTGCCTGGAGTCCACCTATAGGGAATACGCAGTATTTT. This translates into CAWSPPIGNTQYF. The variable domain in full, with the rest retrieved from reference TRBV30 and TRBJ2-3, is SQTIHQWPATLVQPVGSPLSLECTVEGTSNPNLYWYRQAAGRGLQLLFYSVGIGQISSEVPQNLSASRPQDRQFILSSKKLLLSDSGFYLCAWSPPIGNTQYFGPGTRLTVL.

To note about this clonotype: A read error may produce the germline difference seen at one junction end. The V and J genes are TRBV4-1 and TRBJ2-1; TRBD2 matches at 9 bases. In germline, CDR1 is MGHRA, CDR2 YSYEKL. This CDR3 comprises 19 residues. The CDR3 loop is CASSQDRWGGGASHNEQFF. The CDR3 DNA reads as TGCGCCAGCAGCCAAGATAGATGGGGCGGGGGGGCCTCCCACAATGAGCAGTTCTTC.

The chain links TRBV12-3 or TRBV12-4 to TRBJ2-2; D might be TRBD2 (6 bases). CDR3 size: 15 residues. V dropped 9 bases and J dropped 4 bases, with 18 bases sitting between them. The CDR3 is CASSRRDFSTGELFF. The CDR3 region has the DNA TGTGCCAGTTCTCGTAGGGACTTTAGCACCGGGGAGCTGTTTTTT.

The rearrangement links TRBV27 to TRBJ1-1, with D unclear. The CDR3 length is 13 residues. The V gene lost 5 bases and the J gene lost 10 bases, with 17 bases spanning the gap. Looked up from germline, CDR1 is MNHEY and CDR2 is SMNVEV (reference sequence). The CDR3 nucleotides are TGTGCCAGCAGTCTCCACCCCCGGGGAGGAGCTTTCTTT. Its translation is CASSLHPRGGAFF.

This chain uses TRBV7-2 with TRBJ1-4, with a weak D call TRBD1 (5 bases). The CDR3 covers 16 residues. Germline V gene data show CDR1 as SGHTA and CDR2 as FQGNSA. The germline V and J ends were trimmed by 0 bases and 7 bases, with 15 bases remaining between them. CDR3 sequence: CASSLAGTRDSEKLFF. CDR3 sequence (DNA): TGTGCCAGCAGCTTAGCGGGGACTCGAGACTCTGAAAAACTGTTTTTT.

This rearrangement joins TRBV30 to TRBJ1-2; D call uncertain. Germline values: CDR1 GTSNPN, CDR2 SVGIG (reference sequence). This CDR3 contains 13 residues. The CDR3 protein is CAGDGKANYGYTF. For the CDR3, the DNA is TGTGCTGGTGACGGCAAGGCTAACTATGGCTACACCTTC.

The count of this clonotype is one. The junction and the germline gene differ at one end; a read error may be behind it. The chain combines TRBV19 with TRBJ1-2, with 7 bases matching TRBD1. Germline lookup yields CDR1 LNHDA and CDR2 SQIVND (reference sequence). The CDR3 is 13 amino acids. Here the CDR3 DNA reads TGTGCCAGCTACCCTGACAGGGACTATGGCTACACTTTC. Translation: CASYPDRDYGYTF.

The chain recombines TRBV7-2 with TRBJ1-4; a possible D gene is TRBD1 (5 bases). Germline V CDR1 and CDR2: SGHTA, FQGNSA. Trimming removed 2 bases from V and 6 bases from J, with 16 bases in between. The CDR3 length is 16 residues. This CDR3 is CASSLRPGDGYEKLFF. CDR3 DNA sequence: TGTGCCAGCAGCTTACGCCCCGGGGACGGGTATGAAAAACTGTTTTTT.